These 13 T cell receptor beta chains were sequenced from one sample in a study of blood T cell repertoires in COVID-19. Generated by immunoSEQ multiplex PCR, the TCRdb table keeps only in-frame clones and is missing some. This table has over 250,000 clones, approximately 83% appearing once. Sequenced material: peripheral blood. All receptors come from a woman aged 45-65 years who had recovered from COVID-19.

The chain is built from TRBV5-1 and TRBJ2-7; the match to TRBD1 covers 9 bases. This CDR3 region has 15 residues. Germline V gene sequence: CDR1 SGHRS, CDR2 YFSETQ. V shed 2 bases and J 3 bases; nucleotides not matched to a gene: 6. The CDR3 bases are TGCGCCAGCAGCTTTGTGGGACAGGGTGGCTACGAGCAGTACTTC. This gives the protein CASSFVGQGGYEQYF.

This clone was seen only a few times. The V call is TRBV28, the J call TRBJ1-5; TRBD1 is a possible D gene (5 bases). Germline lookup yields CDR1 MDHEN and CDR2 SYDVKM. The length of the CDR3 is 13 residues. V gave up 6 bases and J gave up 6 bases, with 12 bases separating them. The DNA for the CDR3 is TGTGCCAGCAGCCCGGGGACTTTTCAGCCCCAGCATTTT. Translating gives CASSPGTFQPQHF.

This clone has a single count. This chain links TRBV6-4 with TRBJ2-5, with 13 bases matching TRBD2. The CDR3 length is 19 residues. CDR1 and CDR2 (germline): MRHNA, SNTAGT. V lost 1 base to trimming and J lost 7 bases; unmatched junction nucleotides: 15. CDR3 sequence reads: CASSDYRTSGGPSIRTQYF. Written as DNA, the CDR3 is TGTGCCAGCAGTGACTACCGGACTAGCGGGGGCCCGTCAATTCGGACCCAGTACTTC.

This clone was recorded only once. This chain connects TRBV28 to TRBJ1-4; the match to TRBD1 covers 9 bases. Looked up from germline, CDR1 is MDHEN and CDR2 is SYDVKM. V was pared by 10 bases and J by 6 bases, with 9 bases of the junction left unmatched. The CDR3 is made up of 14 amino acids. CDR3 amino acids: CANSPRDRDEKLFF. The CDR3 DNA sequence: TGTGCCAACTCCCCCCGGGACAGGGATGAAAAACTGTTTTTT.

The chain uses TRBV7-6 and TRBJ1-1; D ambiguous. Trimming took off 3 bases at V and 0 bases at J, with 8 bases between the two ends. Germline values: CDR1 SGHVS, CDR2 FNYEAQ. The CDR3 is 14 residues long. In nucleotides, the CDR3 is TGTGCCAGCAGCTTTGGGAGCATGAACACTGAAGCTTTCTTT. The encoded protein is CASSFGSMNTEAFF. Full variable domain (outside the CDR3, taken from reference TRBV7-6 and TRBJ1-1): GAGVSQSPRYKVTKRGQDVALRCDPISGHVSLYWYRQALGQGPEFLTYFNYEAQQDKSGLPNDRFSAERPEGSISTLTIQRTEQRDSAMYRCASSFGSMNTEAFFGQGTRLTVV.

This clone has just one count. The gene calls are TRBV28 and TRBJ1-6; 9 nucleotides align to TRBD1. V lost 5 bases to trimming and J lost 10 bases; unmatched junction nucleotides: 9. The CDR3 has 15 residues. CDR1 is MDHEN and CDR2 is SYDVKM in the germline V gene. The CDR3, as DNA: TGTGCCAGCAGTGTACCGGGACAGGGAGCATCACCCCTCCACTTT. The encoded protein is CASSVPGQGASPLHF.

J is TRBJ2-5 and V is TRBV28; D may be TRBD2 (6 bases). The CDR3 extends over 15 amino acids. V was trimmed by 6 bases and J by 4 bases, leaving 18 bases between them. Germline CDR1 and CDR2: MDHEN and SYDVKM. In nucleotides, the CDR3 is TGTGCCAGCAGCAACCCCTGGCGGGGAGGAGAGACCCAGTACTTC. The encoded protein is CASSNPWRGGETQYF.

V and J are TRBV28 and TRBJ2-7; 12 nucleotides line up with TRBD2. CDR1 MDHEN and CDR2 SYDVKM come from the germline V gene. This CDR3 is 15 amino acids long. Losses at the gene ends were 5 bases for V and 6 bases for J; bases not matched to a gene: 8. CDR3 bases: TGTGCCAGCAGTCCCGCTAGCGGGAGGGCCTCCGAGCAGTACTTC. It specifies CASSPASGRASEQYF.

Of note for this clone: Other DNA variants within this sample encode the same CDR3. J is TRBJ2-7 and V is TRBV5-1; TRBD1 might be the D (5 bases). V dropped 0 bases and J dropped 0 bases, with 10 bases sitting between them. The CDR3 has 15 residues. Germline V gene lookup returns CDR1 SGHRS and CDR2 YFSETQ. For the CDR3, the DNA is TGCGCCAGCAGCTTGGGGGGCACAAGCTCCTACGAGCAGTACTTC. It encodes CASSLGGTSSYEQYF.

The rearrangement joins TRBV11-2 to TRBJ2-7; 9 bases line up with TRBD2. With V trimmed by 1 base and J by 0 bases, 4 bases remained unmatched. Germline V gene sequence: CDR1 SGHAT, CDR2 FQNNGV. The CDR3 runs 16 residues. Written as DNA, the CDR3 is TGTGCCAGCAGCTTAGTGGCGGGGGGGAGCTCCTACGAGCAGTACTTC. Translation: CASSLVAGGSSYEQYF.

The rearrangement joins TRBV7-8 to TRBJ1-2; a weak D match, TRBD1 (6 bases). V was clipped by 5 bases and J by 7 bases, with 20 bases between them. This CDR3 is 15 amino acids long. The V gene's germline CDR1 is SGHVS and CDR2 FQNEAQ. In nucleotides, the CDR3 is TGTGCCAGCAGCGACCGGGCGAGGGGGGGCCGTGGCTACACCTTC. As protein: CASSDRARGGRGYTF.

The rearrangement joins TRBV6-5 to TRBJ1-6, with 8 bases identical to TRBD1. CDR3 length equals 13 residues. V dropped 6 bases and J dropped 16; count of bases not matched to a gene: 11. Germline CDR1 is MNHEY and CDR2 is SVGAGI. The CDR3, as DNA: TGTGCCAGCAGGGCAGGGGGCGTCGAAGGACTCCACTTT. Translated: CASRAGGVEGLHF.

The chain recombines TRBV6-5 with TRBJ2-4, with a possible D match to TRBD1 (6 bases). CDR1 MNHEY and CDR2 SVGAGI come from the germline V gene. The V and J ends lost 4 bases and 6 bases respectively, with 13 bases between them. This CDR3 is 14 amino acids long. As DNA, the CDR3 is TGTGCCAGCAGTTTACTGCCACAGGGAAACATTCAGTACTTC. Residues: CASSLLPQGNIQYF.